The next 25 T cell receptor beta chains were all read from a single sample in a study of cytomegalovirus exposure and HLA in healthy donors. The PCR used 60 Vbeta and 13 Jbeta primers. The assay was immunoSEQ multiplex PCR, and TCRdb's table has in-frame clones only and misses some. The table lists more than 100,000 clones, roughly 80% of them singletons, with more than 0.2% in the top ten. Sequenced input: PBMCs. The source of these receptors is a man aged 45 to 65 in good health and CMV-seronegative.

CDR3 DNA sequence: TGTGCCAGCAAGGCCGGACTAGCGCTTCACGAGCAGTACTTC. It specifies CASKAGLALHEQYF. The rearrangement links TRBV6-5 to TRBJ2-7; 9 positions agree with TRBD2. This CDR3 has 14 amino acids. V shed 7 bases and J 5 bases; nucleotides not matched to a gene: 9. The germline CDR1 and CDR2 sequences are MNHEY and SVGAGI.

The chain recombines TRBV7-2 with TRBJ2-2, with 11 bases that match TRBD1. In germline, CDR1 is SGHTA, CDR2 FQGNSA. This CDR3 comprises 16 residues. The V gene end was trimmed by 3 bases and the J gene end by 7 bases; junction bases not matched to a gene: 7. The CDR3 sequence: CASSFIGTGGGGELFF. For the CDR3, the DNA is TGTGCCAGCAGCTTTATAGGGACAGGGGGAGGCGGGGAGCTGTTTTTT.

The chain has TRBV6-5 and TRBJ1-6; tentative D call: TRBD1 (5 bases). The germline gives CDR1 MNHEY, CDR2 SVGAGI. The CDR3 is made up of 12 amino acids. The germline V and J ends were trimmed by 2 bases and 15 bases, with 11 bases remaining between them. The CDR3: CASSYDSLLLHF. The CDR3 DNA sequence: TGTGCCAGCAGTTACGACAGCCTGCTCCTCCACTTT.

The rearrangement uses TRBV6-1 and TRBJ1-1, with unresolved D. Germline V gene data show CDR1 as MNHNS and CDR2 as SASEGT. CDR3 length: 13 amino acids. Trimming pared 2 bases from V and 5 bases from J, leaving 9 bases between. CDR3 coding DNA: TGTGCCAGCAGTGAATGGGCGGGGACTGAAGCTTTCTTT. Its translation is CASSEWAGTEAFF.

The J gene is TRBJ2-7, the V gene TRBV5-4; 9 bases fit TRBD1. The CDR3 sequence is 15 residues long. Germline V gives CDR1 SGHNT, CDR2 YYREEE (reference sequence). V trimming: 0 bases; J trimming: 5 bases; junction bases outside the gene matches: 6. CDR3 DNA: TGTGCCAGCAGCTTGGCCGGGACAGGGATCCACGAGCAGTACTTC. It is translated as CASSLAGTGIHEQYF.

This clone has a handful of counts. The chain uses TRBV9 and TRBJ1-2; TRBD1 matches 8 bases. The CDR3 runs 13 residues. The germline CDR1 and CDR2 sequences are SGDLS and YYNGEE. J was trimmed by 5 bases and V by 0 bases; bases with no gene match: 0. The CDR3 spells CASSVGQGYGYTF. In nucleotides, the CDR3 is TGTGCCAGCAGCGTAGGACAGGGGTATGGCTACACCTTC.

The chain couples TRBV2 to TRBJ2-1, with D unresolved. The CDR3 totals 14 residues. Germline-derived CDR1 and CDR2 are SNHLY and FYNNEI. V gave up 6 bases and J gave up 6 bases, with 15 bases separating them. In nucleotides, the CDR3 is TGTGCCAGCAGGGGTTTAGTAGCCGTCAATGAGCAGTTCTTC. Protein: CASRGLVAVNEQFF. Full variable domain (missing parts from reference TRBV2 and TRBJ2-1): EPEVTQTPSHQVTQMGQEVILRCVPISNHLYFYWYRQILGQKVEFLVSFYNNEISEKSEIFDDQFSVERPDGSNFTLKIRSTKLEDSAMYFCASRGLVAVNEQFFGPGTRLTVL.

The V gene is TRBV6-6, the J gene TRBJ1-4; 8 nucleotides align to TRBD1. V gave up 3 bases and J gave up 7 bases; unmatched junction bases: 4. The CDR3 totals 14 residues. Germline loops: CDR1 MNHNY, CDR2 SVGAGI (reference sequence). CDR3 bases: TGTGCCAGCAGTTATGGACAGGGAGGTGAAAAACTGTTTTTT. Translated: CASSYGQGGEKLFF.

The sample holds a few counts of this clone. The V and J genes are TRBV7-2 and TRBJ2-7, with 11 bases matching TRBD1. Germline V gives CDR1 SGHTA, CDR2 FQGNSA. Losses at the gene ends were 5 bases for V and 3 bases for J; bases not matched to a gene: 6. The CDR3 runs to 15 residues. The CDR3 DNA reads as TGTGCCAGCAGCAGGACAGGGGGCAATAACTACGAGCAGTACTTC. This sequence encodes CASSRTGGNNYEQYF.

This sequence joins TRBV10-3 and TRBJ2-4, with TRBD2 matching over 10 bases. J lost 1 base, V lost 3 bases, and 6 bases had no gene match. Germline V gives CDR1 ENHRY, CDR2 SYGVKD. This CDR3 is 17 amino acids long. The CDR3, as DNA: TGTGCCATCAGTGATCAGAGCGGGGGGGCGGCCAAAAACATTCAGTACTTC. Translation: CAISDQSGGAAKNIQYF.

J is TRBJ2-7 and V is TRBV7-2; 10 positions agree with TRBD1. V lost 2 bases to trimming and J lost 5 bases; unmatched junction nucleotides: 6. The CDR3 is 15 residues long. CDR1 is SGHTA and CDR2 is FQGNSA in the germline V gene. The CDR3 DNA sequence: TGTGCCAGCAGCTTATCAGGGACAGGGGACCACGAGCAGTACTTC. Translation: CASSLSGTGDHEQYF.

This clone was seen only a few times. The gene calls are TRBV4-3 and TRBJ2-3, with 8 bases that match TRBD2. Germline loops: CDR1 LGHNA, CDR2 YSLEER. The V gene end was trimmed by 3 bases and the J gene end by 0 bases; junction bases not matched to a gene: 8. The CDR3 has 17 amino acids. CDR3: CASSHPSSGASTDTQYF. Here the CDR3 DNA reads TGCGCCAGCAGCCACCCCAGTAGCGGGGCTAGCACAGATACGCAGTATTTT.

The chain joins TRBV11-3 to TRBJ1-2; 9 positions agree with TRBD1. The CDR3 has 14 residues. J gave up 7 bases and V 2 bases, and 5 bases lay outside the gene matches. Germline CDR1 is SGHNT and CDR2 is YENEEA. The CDR3 coding sequence is TGTGCCAGCAGCTTAAGGGACAGGGTTACTGGCTACACCTTC. Protein sequence: CASSLRDRVTGYTF.

The V and J genes are TRBV4-3 and TRBJ1-1, with D possibly matching TRBD1 (6 bases). V lost 0 bases, J lost 1 base, and 9 bases lay in between. The length of the CDR3 is 15 residues. Looked up from germline, CDR1 is LGHNA and CDR2 is YSLEER. CDR3 DNA sequence: TGCGCCAGCAGCCAAGAGGGACAAAGGAACACTGAAGCTTTCTTT. This codes for CASSQEGQRNTEAFF.

This clone was detected a few times. The genes are TRBV28 and TRBJ2-7, with D perhaps TRBD1 (6 bases). Trimming shortened V by 6 bases and J by 4 bases, and 13 bases separated the two germline ends. CDR1 and CDR2 (germline): MDHEN, SYDVKM. The CDR3 length is 13 residues. CDR3 in DNA: TGTGCCAGCAGGGTGACAGGCCTGTACGAGCAGTACTTC. As protein: CASRVTGLYEQYF.

This clone occurred once. The chain combines TRBV5-1 with TRBJ1-1, with D tentatively TRBD1 (6 bases). The CDR3 is 13 amino acids. Germline V gene lookup returns CDR1 SGHRS and CDR2 YFSETQ. Trimming took 3 bases from V and 1 from J, leaving 7 bases between them. CDR3 bases: TGCGCCAGCAGCTCGACAGGGAACACTGAAGCTTTCTTT. This gives the protein CASSSTGNTEAFF.

This CDR3 is CASSQGTGAPYEQYF. Here the CDR3 DNA reads TGCGCCAGCAGCCAGGGGACAGGGGCTCCCTACGAGCAGTACTTC. V gene TRBV4-1 combines with J gene TRBJ2-7, with TRBD1 matching 10 bases. The J segment lost 2 bases and the V segment lost 3 bases, leaving 4 bases of the junction unmatched. CDR1 is MGHRA and CDR2 is YSYEKL in the germline V gene. CDR3 length: 15 amino acids.

This clone occurred once. This same CDR3 is encoded by further DNA sequences in the sample. The V call is TRBV1, the J call TRBJ1-1; the D call in the table, TRBD1, was not verified against the DNA. TRBV1 represents a pseudogene. This CDR3 region has 19 residues. In DNA, the CDR3 is TGCACCAGCAGCCACGCGGACAGGGCCCGCCTCCCTGGAGACACTGAAGCTTTCTTT. It translates to CTSSHADRARLPGDTEAFF.

V is TRBV6-5 and J is TRBJ2-3, with 13 bases aligning to TRBD2. V lost 2 bases to trimming and J lost 4 bases; unmatched junction nucleotides: 0. The CDR3 loop spans 15 amino acids. Per germline, CDR1 MNHEY and CDR2 SVGAGI. CDR3 region: CASSYGLAGADTQYF. CDR3 sequence (DNA): TGTGCCAGCAGTTACGGACTAGCGGGAGCAGATACGCAGTATTTT.

This clone was counted once. The chain uses TRBV5-1 and TRBJ2-7; 8 positions match TRBD2. Looked up from germline, CDR1 is SGHRS and CDR2 is YFSETQ. Losses at the gene ends were 0 bases for V and 3 bases for J; bases not matched to a gene: 8. The CDR3 loop spans 16 amino acids. CDR3 coding DNA: TGCGCCAGCAGCTTGGCCGGGGGGGCTGGGAACTACGAGCAGTACTTC. It is translated as CASSLAGGAGNYEQYF.

This chain uses TRBV30 with TRBJ2-2; 9 nucleotides align to TRBD2. Germline lookup yields CDR1 GTSNPN and CDR2 SVGIG (reference sequence). The length of the CDR3 is 18 residues. V shed 2 bases and J 0 bases; nucleotides not matched to a gene: 10. The CDR3 spells CAWSLLFSGGPNTGELFF. The CDR3 nucleotides are TGTGCCTGGAGTCTGCTTTTTAGCGGGGGCCCGAACACCGGGGAGCTGTTTTTT.

This chain links TRBV29-1 with TRBJ2-1, with 11 bases lining up with TRBD1. The CDR3 runs 12 residues. CDR1 and CDR2 (germline): SQVTM, ANQGSEA. Germline trimming cut 7 bases from V and 7 bases from J; bases unmatched to any gene: 3. The CDR3 DNA reads TGCAGCGCAGGACAGGGGGCTAATGAGCAGTTCTTC. Its translation: CSAGQGANEQFF.

J is TRBJ2-7 and V is TRBV5-8, with 8 nucleotides matching TRBD1. V dropped 4 bases and J dropped 6; count of bases not matched to a gene: 12. The CDR3 sequence is 15 residues long. CDR1 is SGHTS and CDR2 is YDEGEE in the germline V gene. This CDR3 is CASSILRQGSCEQYF. Here the CDR3 DNA reads TGTGCCAGCAGCATATTACGACAGGGGTCATGCGAGCAGTACTTC.

This chain links TRBV4-1 with TRBJ2-3; TRBD2 matches at 13 bases. CDR1 is MGHRA, CDR2 YSYEKL, per germline. Germline trimming cut 3 bases from V and 2 bases from J; bases unmatched to any gene: 8. CDR3 size: 18 residues. The CDR3 loop reads CASSHTPGLAGVTDTQYF. The CDR3 nucleotides are TGCGCCAGCAGCCATACACCCGGACTAGCGGGAGTCACAGATACGCAGTATTTT.

The gene calls are TRBV23-1 and TRBJ2-6, with D unclear. TRBV23-1 is an ORF for which the function is uncertain. The CDR3 contains 13 residues. V was clipped by 4 bases and J by 1 base, with 2 bases between them. The CDR3 here is CASSPSGANVLTF. The DNA for the CDR3 is TGCGCCAGCAGTCCTTCTGGGGCCAACGTCCTGACTTTC.